These T cell receptor beta chains were read from a single sample in a study of control samples from healthy donors and cancer patients. The method was immunoSEQ multiplex PCR; TCRdb's version includes in-frame clones alone and lacks a portion of them. The sample records 70,000 to 100,000 clones, less than 90% being singletons. Specimen: blood. Receptors were obtained from an older woman in good health. The CDR3 runs from the conserved cysteine through the conserved F or W.

J | V | CDR3
TRBJ2-7 | TRBV5-1 | CASSLGTSGRASYEQYF
TRBJ2-2 | TRBV25-1 | CASSDAGRKNTGELFF
TRBJ1-2 | TRBV4-1 | CASSRGRLTNYGYTF
TRBJ2-7 | TRBV28 | CASSLAPYRDPKSYEQYF
TRBJ2-5 | TRBV7-7 | CASSLGVRQTQYF
TRBJ2-2 | TRBV11-2 | CASSSWRMTSGYTGELFF
TRBJ2-7 | TRBV11-3 | CASSPSGLGSSYEQYF
TRBJ2-3 | TRBV5-1 | CASSLAAPRTDTQYF
TRBJ2-6 | TRBV7-9 | CASSLAGKAGANVLTF
TRBJ2-1 | TRBV3-1/TRBV3-2 | CASSPWTSGSVNEQFF
TRBJ1-1 | TRBV23-1 | CASSQGPPNTEAFF
TRBJ2-7 | TRBV12-3/TRBV12-4 | CASSFQYF
TRBJ2-7 | TRBV6-5 | CASASPGDGSYEQYF
TRBJ2-7 | TRBV4-1 | CASSQALGKDSYEQYF
TRBJ1-1 | TRBV12-3/TRBV12-4 | CASRTGNTEAFF
TRBJ2-3 | TRBV27 | CASSTSGLPYTQYF
TRBJ2-5 | TRBV27 | CASSQRPEPGGTQYF
TRBJ1-3 | TRBV18 | CASSPRDFFSGNTIYF
TRBJ2-6 | TRBV28 | CASRGSSGANVLTF
TRBJ2-2 | TRBV19 | CASSGRLNTGELFF
TRBJ1-6 | TRBV9 | CASSVGSNNSPLHF
TRBJ2-3 | TRBV24-1 | CATGSSSTDTQYF
TRBJ1-3 | TRBV3-1/TRBV3-2 | CASSQVGSGNTIYF
TRBJ1-1 | TRBV28 | CASSLIGDWGNTEAFF
TRBJ1-2 | TRBV6-5 | CASSYPGDYGYTF
TRBJ2-1 | TRBV4-2 | CASSQPTSEGFNEQFF
TRBJ2-5 | TRBV5-5 | CASSPPPRGETQYF
TRBJ2-2 | TRBV30 | CAWSVRAGGGTGELFF